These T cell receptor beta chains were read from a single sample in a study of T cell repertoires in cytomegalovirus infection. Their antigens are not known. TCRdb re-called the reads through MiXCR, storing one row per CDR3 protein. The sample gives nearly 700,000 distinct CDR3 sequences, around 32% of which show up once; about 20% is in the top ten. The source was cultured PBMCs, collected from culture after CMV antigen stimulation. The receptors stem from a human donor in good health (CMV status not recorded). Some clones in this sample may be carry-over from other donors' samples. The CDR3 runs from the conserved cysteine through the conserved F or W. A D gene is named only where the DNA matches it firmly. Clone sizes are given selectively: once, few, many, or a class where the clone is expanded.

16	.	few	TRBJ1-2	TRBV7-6	TGTGCCAGCAGCCCCAGCACGAGACTGAGTCACTATGGCTACACCTTC	CASSPSTRLSHYGYTF
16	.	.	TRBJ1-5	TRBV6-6	TGTGCCAGCAGTTACTCGGGGGGGCGGGGGAATCAGCCCCAGCATTTT	CASSYSGGRGNQPQHF
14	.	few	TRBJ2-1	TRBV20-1	TGCAGTGCGGGTGGTAGCGGACGGGGTAATGAGCAGTTCTTC	CSAGGSGRGNEQFF
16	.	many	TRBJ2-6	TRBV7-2	TGTGCCAGCAGCTTACGGCCCACGGCTGGGGCCAACGTCCTGACTTTC	CASSLRPTAGANVLTF
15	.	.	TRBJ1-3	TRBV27	TGTGCCAACACCACGACAGCTCGCTCTGGAAACACCATATATTTT	CANTTTARSGNTIYF
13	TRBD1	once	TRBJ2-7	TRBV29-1	TGCAGCGTTGAAACAGGGGGAGGCTACGAGCAGTACTTC	CSVETGGGYEQYF
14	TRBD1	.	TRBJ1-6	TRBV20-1	TGCAGTGCAAGACAGGGCCCCTATAATTCACCCCTCCACTTT	CSARQGPYNSPLHF
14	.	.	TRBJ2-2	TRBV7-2	TGTGCCAGCAGCTTAGGGACACTCCCCGGGGAGCTGTTTTTT	CASSLGTLPGELFF
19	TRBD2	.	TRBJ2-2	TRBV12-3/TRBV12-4	TGTGCCAGCAGTGCTACACCGGGACTAGCGGGGGCGAACACCGGGGAGCTGTTTTTT	CASSATPGLAGANTGELFF
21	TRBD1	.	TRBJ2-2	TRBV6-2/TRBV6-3	TGTGCCAGCAGTTACTCGAGATCCACCATAAGGGGGCATAACGCCTACGGGGAGCTGTTTTTT	CASSYSRSTIRGHNAYGELFF
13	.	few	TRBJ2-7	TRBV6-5	TGTGCCAGCAGTCGAGGGACCGCCTACGAGCAGTACTTC	CASSRGTAYEQYF
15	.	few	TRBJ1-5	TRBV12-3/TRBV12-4	TGTGCCAGCAGCCAGCATAAGGGGTACAATCAGCCCCAGCATTTT	CASSQHKGYNQPQHF
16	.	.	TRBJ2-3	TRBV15	TGTGCCACCAGCAGACTACAGGGTCTCTTCACAGATACGCAGTATTTT	CATSRLQGLFTDTQYF
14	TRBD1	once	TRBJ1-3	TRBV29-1	TGCAGCGTGTCGGGACAGAGATCTGGAAACACCATATATTTT	CSVSGQRSGNTIYF
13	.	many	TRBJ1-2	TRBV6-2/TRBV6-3	TGTGCCAGCAGTTACTCGGGCGGATATGGCTACACCTTC	CASSYSGGYGYTF
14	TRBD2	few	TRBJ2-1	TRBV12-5	TGTGCTAGTGGTGGGACTAGCGAGTACAATGAGCAGTTCTTC	CASGGTSEYNEQFF
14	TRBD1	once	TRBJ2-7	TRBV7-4	TGTGCCAGCAGCCACCGGGACAGGGTCCACGAGCAGTACTTC	CASSHRDRVHEQYF
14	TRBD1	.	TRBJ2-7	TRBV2	TGTGCCAGCGCGGAGACAGGGTTTAAGAACGAGCAGTACTTC	CASAETGFKNEQYF
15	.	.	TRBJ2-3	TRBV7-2	TGTGCCAGCAGCCACTCCGGCCCCCAGGCAGATACGCAGTATTTT	CASSHSGPQADTQYF
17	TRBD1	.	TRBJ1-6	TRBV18	TGTGCCAGCTCACCCTCATGGACAGGGGGAAGGGAATCACCCCTCCACTTT	CASSPSWTGGRESPLHF
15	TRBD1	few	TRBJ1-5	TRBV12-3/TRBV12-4	TGTGCCAGCAGTTCGGGCGACAGGGGGTATCAGCCCCAGCATTTT	CASSSGDRGYQPQHF
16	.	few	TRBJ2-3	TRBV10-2	TGCGCCAGCAGTGATCCTCTTTCTCCACGGGGTTATACGCAGTATTTT	CASSDPLSPRGYTQYF
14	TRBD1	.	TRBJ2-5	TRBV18	TGTGCCAGCTCACCACTTGACAGGGCGGAGACCCAGTACTTC	CASSPLDRAETQYF
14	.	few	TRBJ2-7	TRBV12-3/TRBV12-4	TGTGCCAGCACCTACATGGGAGCGAGTTACGAGCAGTACTTC	CASTYMGASYEQYF
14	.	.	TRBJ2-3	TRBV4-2	TGTGCCAGCAGCCAAAGTTTGGGTGCAGATACGCAGTATTTT	CASSQSLGADTQYF
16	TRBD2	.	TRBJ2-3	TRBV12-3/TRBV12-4	TGTGCCAGCAGTTTTGGGCTAGCGGGATTTCCAGATACGCAGTATTTT	CASSFGLAGFPDTQYF
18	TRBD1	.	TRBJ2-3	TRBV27	TGTGCCAGCAGCCCGGCCGGGACAGGGGGCGCGGGCACAGATACGCAGTATTTT	CASSPAGTGGAGTDTQYF
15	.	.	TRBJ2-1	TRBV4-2	TGTGCCAGCAGTCGCGATCCCCTCGGCACTGGGGAGCAGTTCTTC	CASSRDPLGTGEQFF
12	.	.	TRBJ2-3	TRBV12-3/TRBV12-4	TGTGCCAGCAGTTTACGGGCAGGGACGCAGTATTTT	CASSLRAGTQYF
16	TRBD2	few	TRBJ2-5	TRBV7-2	TGTGCCAGCAGCTTTACGAGCGGGGGGTACCAAGAGACCCAGTACTTC	CASSFTSGGYQETQYF
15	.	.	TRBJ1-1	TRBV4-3	TGCGCCAGCAGCCAAGATGGGGGGGAAAACACTGAAGCTTTCTTT	CASSQDGGENTEAFF
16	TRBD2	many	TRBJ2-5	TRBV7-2	TGTGCCAGCAGCTTAGCCGGACTAGCCGGACAAGAGACCCAGTACTTC	CASSLAGLAGQETQYF
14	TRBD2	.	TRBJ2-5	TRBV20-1	TGCAGTGCTAGAGATCGGGGGGGCGGCGAGACCCAGTACTTC	CSARDRGGGETQYF
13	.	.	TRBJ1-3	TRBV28	TGTGCCAGCAGTTTAGGGTTAAGAAACACCATATATTTT	CASSLGLRNTIYF
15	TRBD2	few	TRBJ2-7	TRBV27	TGTGCCAGCAGTTTAACAGCGGGGGCTTCCTACGAGCAGTACTTC	CASSLTAGASYEQYF
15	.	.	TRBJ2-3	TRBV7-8	TGTGCCAGCAGCTTAGCCGGGAGCTACACAGATACGCAGTATTTT	CASSLAGSYTDTQYF
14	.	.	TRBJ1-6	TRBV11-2	TGTGCCAGCAGCTCAGGACGCCGAAATTCACCCCTCCACTTT	CASSSGRRNSPLHF
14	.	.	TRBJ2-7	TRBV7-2	TGTGCCAGCAGCGAAAACCCTCGGGAGTACGAGCAGTACTTC	CASSENPREYEQYF
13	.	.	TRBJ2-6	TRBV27	TGTGCCAGCAGGGGGGGTGGGGCCAACGTCCTGACTTTC	CASRGGGANVLTF
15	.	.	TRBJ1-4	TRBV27	TGTGCCAGCAGGGCCGAGAGAAGTCCTAATGAAAAACTGTTTTTT	CASRAERSPNEKLFF
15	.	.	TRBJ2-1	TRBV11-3	TGTGCCAGCAGCCCCCAGGGGCAGGGGGGCAATGAGCAGTTCTTC	CASSPQGQGGNEQFF
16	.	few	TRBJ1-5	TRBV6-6	TGTGCCAGCAGTTACTCGAGGACAGAGGTCAATCAGCCCCAGCATTTT	CASSYSRTEVNQPQHF
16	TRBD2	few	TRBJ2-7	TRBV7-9	TGTGCCAGCAGCCCAACTAGCGGGAGGGCCCCCTACGAGCAGTACTTC	CASSPTSGRAPYEQYF
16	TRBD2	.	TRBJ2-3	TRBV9	TGTGCCAGCAGCGTAGCAGACGGGAGGGGGTCAGATACGCAGTATTTT	CASSVADGRGSDTQYF
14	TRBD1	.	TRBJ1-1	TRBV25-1	TGTGCCAGCAGTGATAGACAGGGGAGCACTGAAGCTTTCTTT	CASSDRQGSTEAFF
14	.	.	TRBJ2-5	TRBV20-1	TGCAGTGCCTCTCCGGGAGCTAACCAAGAGACCCAGTACTTC	CSASPGANQETQYF
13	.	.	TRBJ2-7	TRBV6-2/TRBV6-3	TGTGCCAGCAGTTTGAGGTCCAACTACGAGCAGTACTTC	CASSLRSNYEQYF
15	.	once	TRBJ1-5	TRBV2	TGTGCCAGCAGTGATCACTTTAGGGGCGATCAGCCCCAGCATTTT	CASSDHFRGDQPQHF
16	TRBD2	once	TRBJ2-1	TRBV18	TGTGCCAGCTCACCTCCCGGGTCGGGGGGGTACAATGAGCAGTTCTTC	CASSPPGSGGYNEQFF
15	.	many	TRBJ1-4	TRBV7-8	TGTGCCAGCAGCTTAGGACGGACAGTTAATGAAAAACTGTTTTTT	CASSLGRTVNEKLFF
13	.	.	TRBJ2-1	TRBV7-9	TGTGCCGGCGAAGGAATTTCCTACAATGAGCAGTTCTTC	CAGEGISYNEQFF
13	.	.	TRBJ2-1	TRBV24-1	TGTGCCACCAGTGATCAAGCAAAGGATGAGCAGTTCTTC	CATSDQAKDEQFF
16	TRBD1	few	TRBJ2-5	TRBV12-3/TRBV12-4	TGTGCCAGCAGTTCGCGACAGGGGGGGTACCAAGAGACCCAGTACTTC	CASSSRQGGYQETQYF
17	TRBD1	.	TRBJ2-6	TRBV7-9	TGTGCCAGCAGCAGGGACAGAACCGACTCTGGGGCCAACGTCCTGACTTTC	CASSRDRTDSGANVLTF
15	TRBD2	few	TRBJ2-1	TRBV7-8	TGTGCCAGCAGCTTACGAGCGGGGGGGATAAATGAGCAGTTCTTC	CASSLRAGGINEQFF
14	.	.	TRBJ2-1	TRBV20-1	TGCAGTGCCTTTGTAGGGGAGACGTACAATGAGCAGTTCTTC	CSAFVGETYNEQFF
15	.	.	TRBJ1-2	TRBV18	TGTGCCAGCTCACCGGGCATCCGAGGGGACTATGGCTACACCTTC	CASSPGIRGDYGYTF
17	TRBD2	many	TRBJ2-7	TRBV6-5	TGTGCCAGCAGTTACTCCCCTCGAGCGGGGAACTCCTACGAGCAGTACTTC	CASSYSPRAGNSYEQYF
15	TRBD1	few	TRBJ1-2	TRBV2	TGTGCCAGCAAAGGGACAGGACCAGAGGGGTATGGCTACACCTTC	CASKGTGPEGYGYTF